This TCR beta chain was found in a study of beta chain features in type 1 diabetes. CDR3 length equals 14 residues. Germline-derived CDR1 and CDR2 are SGHTA and FQGNSA. Between the trimmed V and J ends, which lost 7 bases and 0 bases, there was a span of 13 bases. Expressed TCRB transcripts were sequenced after all isolated RNA was converted to cDNA. Here immunoSEQ multiplex PCR was the method, and the copy in TCRdb shows in-frame clones only, minus some. The sample lists some 44,000 clones, 66% occurring once. Study findings and constraints: People with Type 1 diabetes carried modestly yet significantly shorter TCRB CDR3s in all four CD4+ subsets.

This clone was counted only a few times. Its antigen is not known. Stem cell-like memory, regulatory, central memory and naive CD4+ cells were sorted via CD45RO/CCR7/CD25/CD127/CD95/CD27. This rearrangement joins TRBV7-2 to TRBJ2-7, with D unclear. The sequenced material came from Tregs from blood. The receptor was isolated from a young woman with type 1 diabetes. In DNA form, the CDR3 reads TGTGCCAGCAACCCCCGCGCTAGCTCCTACGAGCAGTACTTC. This gives the protein CASNPRASSYEQYF.